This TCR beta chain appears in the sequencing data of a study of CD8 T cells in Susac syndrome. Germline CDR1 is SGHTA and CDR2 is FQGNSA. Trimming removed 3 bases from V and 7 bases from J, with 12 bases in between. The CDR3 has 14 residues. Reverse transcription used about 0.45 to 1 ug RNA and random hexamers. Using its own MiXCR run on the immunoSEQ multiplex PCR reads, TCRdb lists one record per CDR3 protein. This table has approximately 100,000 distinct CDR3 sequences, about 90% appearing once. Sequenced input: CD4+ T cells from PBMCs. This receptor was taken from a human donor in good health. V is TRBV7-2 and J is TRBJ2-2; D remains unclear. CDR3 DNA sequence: TGTGCCAGCAGCTTTCAGACTCCCCTCGGGGAGCTGTTTTTT. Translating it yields CASSFQTPLGELFF. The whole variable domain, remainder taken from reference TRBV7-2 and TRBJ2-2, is GAGVSQSPSNKVTEKGKDVELRCDPISGHTALYWYRQSLGQGLEFLIYFQGNSAPDKSGLPSDRFSAERTGGSVSTLTIQRTQQEDSAVYLCASSFQTPLGELFFGEGSRLTVL.